A selection of T cell receptor beta chains follows, all from one sample in a study of shared clonotypes between healthy human individuals. Sequenced by immunoSEQ multiplex PCR; TCRdb stores in-frame clones only, minus some. The sample includes around 550,000 clones, approximately 95% seen only once; the top ten take 0.06%. The sample comprised naive CD4+ T cells sorted from blood. These receptors were collected from a woman aged 25 to 39 in good health. Both conserved end residues are part of each CDR3. D genes are given only for firm matches. A row's size may be missing; if present it is once, few, many or a size class.

abundance	v_gene	d_gene	j_gene	CDR3aa	CDR3nt
-	TRBV9	TRBD1	TRBJ1-4	CASSAQGTDEKLFF	TGTGCCAGCAGCGCGCAGGGGACAGATGAAAAACTGTTTTTT
-	TRBV27	-	TRBJ1-2	CASTERSGQPSSYTF	TGTGCCAGCACCGAACGGTCAGGACAGCCCTCTTCCTACACCTTC
-	TRBV19	-	TRBJ1-2	CASSIPGAANYGYTF	TGTGCCAGTAGTATTCCAGGAGCGGCCAACTATGGCTACACCTTC
once	TRBV10-3	-	TRBJ2-2	CAISEGRGNTGELFF	TGTGCCATCAGTGAGGGTCGCGGCAACACCGGGGAGCTGTTTTTT
-	TRBV5-1	TRBD1	TRBJ2-3	CASSTGQGGTDTQYF	TGCGCCAGCAGCACTGGACAGGGGGGCACAGATACGCAGTATTTT
-	TRBV6-1	-	TRBJ1-4	CASSERWSYLFF	TGTGCCAGCAGTGAACGTTGGTCTTACCTGTTTTTT
-	TRBV28	TRBD1	TRBJ1-5	CASLTGAYLAAQHF	TGTGCCAGTCTAACAGGGGCCTATTTAGCAGCCCAGCATTTT
-	TRBV7-9	TRBD2	TRBJ2-1	CASSGGLAESYNEQFF	TGTGCCAGCAGCGGGGGACTAGCGGAATCCTACAATGAGCAGTTCTTC
-	TRBV19	-	TRBJ2-3	CASSISGLTDTQYF	TGTGCCAGTAGTATCTCCGGGCTTACAGATACGCAGTATTTT
-	TRBV6-1	TRBD2	TRBJ2-7	CASTLLAGVIYEQYF	TGTGCCAGCACTCTACTAGCGGGAGTAATCTACGAGCAGTACTTC
-	TRBV11-3	TRBD2	TRBJ2-3	CASSLGTSWMNTQYF	TGTGCCAGCAGCCTGGGGACTAGCTGGATGAATACGCAGTATTTT
-	TRBV10-1	TRBD1	TRBJ2-7	CASSGQQGNSYEQYF	TGCGCCAGCAGTGGGCAACAGGGGAACTCCTACGAGCAGTACTTC
-	TRBV15	-	TRBJ2-7	CATSRDVSLGTYEQYF	TGTGCCACCAGCAGAGATGTCTCCTTGGGAACCTACGAGCAGTACTTC
-	TRBV6-5	-	TRBJ1-4	CASRTGRFREKLFF	TGTGCCAGCAGGACCGGACGGTTTCGAGAAAAACTGTTTTTT
-	TRBV10-3	-	TRBJ1-1	CAISGTALNTEAFF	TGTGCCATCAGCGGGACTGCTCTTAACACTGAAGCTTTCTTT
-	TRBV14	-	TRBJ2-3	CASSQDLAGLGTDTQYF	TGTGCCAGCAGCCAAGATTTGGCGGGGTTGGGCACAGATACGCAGTATTTT
-	TRBV11-3	TRBD2	TRBJ2-1	CASSLDIPGGSYNEQFF	TGTGCCAGCAGCTTAGATATTCCGGGAGGGTCCTACAATGAGCAGTTCTTC
-	TRBV19	-	TRBJ2-3	CASSSRAADTQYF	TGTGCCAGTAGTAGCAGGGCAGCAGATACGCAGTATTTT
-	TRBV19	TRBD1	TRBJ1-1	CASSPTPGQGVWGTEAFF	TGTGCCAGTAGCCCAACTCCGGGACAGGGGGTCTGGGGAACTGAAGCTTTCTTT
-	TRBV7-9	-	TRBJ2-3	CASSWTSVRGDTQYF	TGTGCCAGCAGCTGGACCAGCGTCCGGGGAGATACGCAGTATTTT
-	TRBV6-5	TRBD1	TRBJ1-4	CASSYAGTGTEKLFF	TGTGCCAGCAGTTACGCCGGGACAGGGACCGAAAAACTGTTTTTT
-	TRBV6-1	-	TRBJ2-7	CASSEGWGWERGYEQYF	TGTGCCAGCAGTGAAGGATGGGGGTGGGAGCGTGGCTACGAGCAGTACTTC
-	TRBV2	TRBD1	TRBJ1-5	CASSRDRSNQPQHF	TGTGCCAGCAGTCGGGACAGGAGCAATCAGCCCCAGCATTTT
-	TRBV6-5	-	TRBJ1-2	CASSYFREDYGYTF	TGTGCCAGCAGTTACTTTAGGGAGGACTATGGCTACACCTTC
-	TRBV2	TRBD2	TRBJ2-1	CASSLGTSGPYEQFF	TGTGCCAGCAGCCTGGGGACTAGCGGTCCGTATGAGCAGTTCTTC
-	TRBV10-2	-	TRBJ2-7	CASSEPGQSSYEQYF	TGCGCCAGCAGTGAGCCGGGACAAAGCTCCTACGAGCAGTACTTC
-	TRBV4-2	TRBD2	TRBJ2-7	CASSQRLAGKAYEQYF	TGTGCCAGCAGCCAACGTCTAGCGGGAAAGGCCTACGAGCAGTACTTC
-	TRBV19	-	TRBJ2-7	CASSPREWVDGEQYF	TGTGCCAGTAGTCCACGCGAATGGGTTGATGGCGAGCAGTACTTC
-	TRBV27	-	TRBJ2-7	CASSYTRSSYEQYF	TGTGCCAGCAGTTATACTAGGAGCTCCTACGAGCAGTACTTC
-	TRBV2	TRBD1	TRBJ2-3	CASSRDSSTDTQYF	TGTGCCAGCAGTAGGGACAGTAGCACAGATACGCAGTATTTT
-	TRBV5-8	-	TRBJ2-7	CASRVRGVHEQYF	TGTGCCAGCAGGGTCAGGGGCGTCCACGAGCAGTACTTC
-	TRBV27	TRBD2	TRBJ2-1	CASSLLGAASGPNNEQFF	TGTGCCAGCAGTTTACTAGGGGCCGCTAGCGGACCCAACAATGAGCAGTTCTTC
-	TRBV29-1	-	TRBJ1-1	CSVVGIMNTEAFF	TGCAGCGTTGTAGGGATCATGAACACTGAAGCTTTCTTT
once	TRBV28	-	TRBJ1-2	CASSWGDLRSYGYTF	TGTGCCAGCAGTTGGGGTGATTTGCGTTCCTATGGCTACACCTTC
-	TRBV29-1	-	TRBJ1-1	CSARTGYTEAFF	TGCAGCGCCCGAACAGGGTACACTGAAGCTTTCTTT
-	TRBV11-2	TRBD2	TRBJ2-4	CASSPGLAGAKNIQYF	TGTGCCAGCAGCCCCGGACTAGCGGGAGCCAAAAACATTCAGTACTTC
-	TRBV6-6	-	TRBJ1-2	CASSSRLAPGGYTF	TGTGCCAGCAGTTCGAGGCTGGCGCCCGGGGGCTACACCTTC
-	TRBV7-3	-	TRBJ2-1	CASSLTPTGHEQFF	TGTGCCAGCAGCTTAACCCCCACAGGGCATGAGCAGTTCTTC
-	TRBV28	TRBD1	TRBJ2-7	CASSSAQGTGDYEQYF	TGTGCCAGCAGTTCAGCACAAGGGACAGGGGACTACGAGCAGTACTTC
-	TRBV14	-	TRBJ1-1	CASSQERWQENTEAFF	TGTGCCAGCAGCCAAGAAAGATGGCAGGAGAACACTGAAGCTTTCTTT
-	TRBV19	TRBD2	TRBJ2-5	CASRPSSGTETQYF	TGTGCCAGTAGGCCCTCTAGCGGGACTGAGACCCAGTACTTC
-	TRBV2	TRBD1	TRBJ2-3	CASRGTGTDTQYF	TGTGCCAGCAGAGGGACAGGCACAGATACGCAGTATTTT
-	TRBV28	-	TRBJ2-3	CASSLGGEATDTQYF	TGTGCCAGCAGTTTGGGCGGTGAAGCGACAGATACGCAGTATTTT
-	TRBV18	-	TRBJ1-3	CASSPIEGRGGNTIYF	TGTGCCAGCTCACCAATCGAGGGGCGCGGAGGAAACACCATATATTTT
-	TRBV30	-	TRBJ2-2	CAWGERGELFF	TGTGCCTGGGGAGAGCGCGGGGAGCTGTTTTTT
-	TRBV4-1	-	TRBJ1-2	CASSQDWFAGYTF	TGCGCCAGCAGCCAAGATTGGTTCGCAGGCTACACCTTC
-	TRBV19	-	TRBJ1-4	CASSIRAEKLFF	TGTGCCAGTAGTATTCGGGCAGAAAAACTGTTTTTT
-	TRBV7-9	-	TRBJ2-3	CASSLLESGSTDTQYF	TGTGCCAGCAGCTTATTGGAAAGCGGATCCACAGATACGCAGTATTTT
-	TRBV4-2	-	TRBJ2-7	CASSQDRRGSEQYF	TGTGCCAGCAGCCAAGACAGGAGAGGGTCCGAGCAGTACTTC
-	TRBV19	TRBD2	TRBJ2-7	CELAEPYEQYF	TGTGAACTAGCGGAGCCCTACGAGCAGTACTTC
-	TRBV28	TRBD2	TRBJ2-7	CASRLNPSGLYEQYF	TGTGCCAGCAGACTAAACCCTAGCGGCCTCTACGAGCAGTACTTC